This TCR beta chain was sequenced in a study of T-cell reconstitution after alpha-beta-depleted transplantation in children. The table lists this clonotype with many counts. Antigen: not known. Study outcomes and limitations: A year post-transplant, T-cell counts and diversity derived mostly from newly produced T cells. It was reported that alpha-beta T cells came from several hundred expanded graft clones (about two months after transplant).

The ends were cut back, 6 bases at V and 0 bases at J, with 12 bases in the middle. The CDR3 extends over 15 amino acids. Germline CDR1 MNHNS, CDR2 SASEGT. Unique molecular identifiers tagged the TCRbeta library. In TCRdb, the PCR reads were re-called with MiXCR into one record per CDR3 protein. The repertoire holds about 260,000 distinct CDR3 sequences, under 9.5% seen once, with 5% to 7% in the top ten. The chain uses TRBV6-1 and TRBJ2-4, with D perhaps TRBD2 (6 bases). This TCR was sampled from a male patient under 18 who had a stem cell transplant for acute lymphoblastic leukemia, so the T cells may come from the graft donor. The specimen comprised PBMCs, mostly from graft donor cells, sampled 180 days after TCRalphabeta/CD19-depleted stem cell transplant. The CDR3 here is CASSGGGQAKNIQYF. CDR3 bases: TGTGCCAGCAGCGGGGGTGGACAAGCCAAAAACATTCAGTACTTC.